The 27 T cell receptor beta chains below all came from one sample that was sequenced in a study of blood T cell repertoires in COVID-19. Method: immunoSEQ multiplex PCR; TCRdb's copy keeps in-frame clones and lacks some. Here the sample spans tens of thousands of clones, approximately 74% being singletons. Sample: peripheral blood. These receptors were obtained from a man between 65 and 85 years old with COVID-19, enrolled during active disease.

The CDR3 DNA is TGTGCCAGCAGCTTCGGCTCAAGGGAGACCGGGGAGCTGTTTTTT. This codes for CASSFGSRETGELFF. V usage is TRBV7-3 and J usage is TRBJ2-2; TRBD2 might be the D (5 bases). The CDR3 extends over 15 amino acids. The germline V gene has CDR1 SGHTA and CDR2 FQGTGA. Trimming removed 3 bases at V and 5 bases at J, with 13 bases between.

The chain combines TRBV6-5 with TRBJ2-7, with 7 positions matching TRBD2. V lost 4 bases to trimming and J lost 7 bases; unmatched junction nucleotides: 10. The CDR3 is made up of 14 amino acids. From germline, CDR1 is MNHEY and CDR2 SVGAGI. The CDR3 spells CASSSPRLAQEQYF. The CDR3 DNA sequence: TGTGCCAGCAGTTCTCCAAGACTAGCCCAGGAGCAGTACTTC.

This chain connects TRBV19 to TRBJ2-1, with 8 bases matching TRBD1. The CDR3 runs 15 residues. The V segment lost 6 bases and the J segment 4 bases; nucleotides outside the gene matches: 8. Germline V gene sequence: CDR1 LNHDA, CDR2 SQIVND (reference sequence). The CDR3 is CASSPDRAHYNEQFF. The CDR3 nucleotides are TGTGCCAGTAGCCCGGACAGGGCCCATTACAATGAGCAGTTCTTC.

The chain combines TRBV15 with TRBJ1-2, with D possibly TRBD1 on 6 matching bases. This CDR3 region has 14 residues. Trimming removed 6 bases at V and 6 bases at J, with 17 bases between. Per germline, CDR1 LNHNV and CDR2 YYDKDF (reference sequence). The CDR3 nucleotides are TGTGCCACCAGGGTAACTACAGGGTCTCATGGCTACACCTTC. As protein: CATRVTTGSHGYTF.

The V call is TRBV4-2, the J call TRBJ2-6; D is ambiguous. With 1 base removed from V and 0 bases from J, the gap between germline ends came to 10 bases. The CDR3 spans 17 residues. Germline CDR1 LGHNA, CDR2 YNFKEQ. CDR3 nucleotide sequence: TGTGCCAGCAGCCAAGGACACCTAAGCTCTGGGGCCAACGTCCTGACTTTC. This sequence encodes CASSQGHLSSGANVLTF.

The CDR3 bases are TGTGCCAGCAGACGGTACCGGGACAGGCAAGAGACCCAGTACTTC. Protein sequence: CASRRYRDRQETQYF. V is TRBV6-5 and J is TRBJ2-5; 8 bases agree with TRBD1. Germline V gives CDR1 MNHEY, CDR2 SVGAGI. The CDR3 has 15 residues. Trimming at V came to 6 bases and at J to 2 bases, leaving 8 bases not matched to a gene.

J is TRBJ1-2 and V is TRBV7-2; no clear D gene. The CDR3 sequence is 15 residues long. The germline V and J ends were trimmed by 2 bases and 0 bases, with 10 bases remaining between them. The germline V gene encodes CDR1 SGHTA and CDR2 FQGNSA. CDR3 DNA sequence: TGTGCCAGCAGCTTAAGTGGACTCCCTAACTATGGCTACACCTTC. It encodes CASSLSGLPNYGYTF.

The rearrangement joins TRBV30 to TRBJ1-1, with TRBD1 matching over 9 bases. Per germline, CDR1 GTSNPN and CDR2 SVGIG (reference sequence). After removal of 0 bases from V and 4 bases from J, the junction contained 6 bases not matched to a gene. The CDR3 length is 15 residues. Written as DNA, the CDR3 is TGTGCCTGGAGTGTACGGAGGGACAGGGTCACTGAAGCTTTCTTT. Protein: CAWSVRRDRVTEAFF.

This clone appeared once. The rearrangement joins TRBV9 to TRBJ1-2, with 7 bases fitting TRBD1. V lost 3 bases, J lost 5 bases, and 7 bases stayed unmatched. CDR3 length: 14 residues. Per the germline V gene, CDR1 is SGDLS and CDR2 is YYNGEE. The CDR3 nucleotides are TGTGCCAGCAGCGCGGGGACAGAAGCTTATGGCTACACCTTC. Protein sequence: CASSAGTEAYGYTF.

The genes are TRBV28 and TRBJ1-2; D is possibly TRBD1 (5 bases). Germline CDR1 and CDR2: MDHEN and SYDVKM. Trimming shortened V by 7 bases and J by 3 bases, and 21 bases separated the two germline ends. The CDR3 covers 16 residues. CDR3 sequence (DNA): TGTGCCAGCACCGTGGGCGGGCAGGGAGGTGACTATGGCTACACCTTC. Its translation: CASTVGGQGGDYGYTF.

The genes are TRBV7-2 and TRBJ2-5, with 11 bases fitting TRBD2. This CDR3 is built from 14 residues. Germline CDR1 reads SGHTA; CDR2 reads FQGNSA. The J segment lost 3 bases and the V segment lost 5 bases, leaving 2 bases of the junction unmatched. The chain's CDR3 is CASSPGLAEETQYF. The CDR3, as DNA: TGTGCCAGCAGCCCGGGACTAGCGGAAGAGACCCAGTACTTC. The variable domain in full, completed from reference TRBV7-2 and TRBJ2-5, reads GAGVSQSPSNKVTEKGKDVELRCDPISGHTALYWYRQSLGQGLEFLIYFQGNSAPDKSGLPSDRFSAERTGGSVSTLTIQRTQQEDSAVYLCASSPGLAEETQYFGPGTRLLVL.

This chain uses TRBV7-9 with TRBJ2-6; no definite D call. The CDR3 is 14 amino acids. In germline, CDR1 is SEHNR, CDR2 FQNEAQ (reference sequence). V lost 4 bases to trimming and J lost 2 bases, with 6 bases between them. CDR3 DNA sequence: TGTGCCAGCAGCTCCACACCTGGGGCCAACGTCCTGACTTTC. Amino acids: CASSSTPGANVLTF.

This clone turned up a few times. CDR3 amino acids: CASSDRSGRGSGELFF. CDR3 DNA: TGTGCCAGCAGTGATAGAAGCGGGAGAGGGTCCGGGGAGCTGTTTTTT. V and J are TRBV2 and TRBJ2-2; 8 bases match TRBD2. Per germline, CDR1 SNHLY and CDR2 FYNNEI. The CDR3 has 16 residues. The V and J ends lost 3 bases and 6 bases, in that order; junction bases with no gene match: 9.

The CDR3 sequence: CATSRDRGRYEQYF. The CDR3 DNA reads as TGTGCCACCAGCAGAGATCGTGGCCGCTACGAGCAGTACTTC. J is TRBJ2-7 and V is TRBV15; D is unclear. V shed 0 bases and J shed 3 bases, with 9 bases lying between them. This CDR3 contains 14 residues. CDR1 is LNHNV and CDR2 is YYDKDF in the germline V gene (reference sequence).

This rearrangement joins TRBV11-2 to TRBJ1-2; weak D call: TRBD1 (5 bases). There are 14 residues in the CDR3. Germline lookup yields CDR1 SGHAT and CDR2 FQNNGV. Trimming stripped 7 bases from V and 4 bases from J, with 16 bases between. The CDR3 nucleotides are TGTGCCAGCAAATCGACAGCAATTTCCTATGGCTACACCTTC. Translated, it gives CASKSTAISYGYTF.

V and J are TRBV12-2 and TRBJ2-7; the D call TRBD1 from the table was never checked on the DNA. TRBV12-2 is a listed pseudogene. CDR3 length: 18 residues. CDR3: CASRFPWAEQESPFEQYF. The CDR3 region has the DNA TGTGCAAGTCGCTTCCCTTGGGCCGAACAGGAGTCCCCGTTCGAGCAGTACTTC.

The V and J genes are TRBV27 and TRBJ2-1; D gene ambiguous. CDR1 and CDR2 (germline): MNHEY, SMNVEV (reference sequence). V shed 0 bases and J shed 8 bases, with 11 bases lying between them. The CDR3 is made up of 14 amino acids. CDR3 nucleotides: TGTGCCAGCAGTTTATCTCCCCTTTCCGATGAGCAGTTCTTC. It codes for CASSLSPLSDEQFF.

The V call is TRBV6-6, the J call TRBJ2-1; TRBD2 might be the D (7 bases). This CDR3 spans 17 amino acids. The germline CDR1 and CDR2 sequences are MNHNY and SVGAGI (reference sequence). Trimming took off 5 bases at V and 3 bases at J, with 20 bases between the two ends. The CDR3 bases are TGTGCCAGCAGTCCAATAGCCGCGGGGGCGCGCTACAATGAGCAGTTCTTC. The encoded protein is CASSPIAAGARYNEQFF.

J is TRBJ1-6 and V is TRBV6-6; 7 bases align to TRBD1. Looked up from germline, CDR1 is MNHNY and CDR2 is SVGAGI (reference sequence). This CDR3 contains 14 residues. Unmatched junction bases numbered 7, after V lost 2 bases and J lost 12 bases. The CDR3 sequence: CASSYAGTVGPLHF. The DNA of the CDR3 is TGTGCCAGCAGTTACGCCGGGACAGTGGGACCCCTCCACTTT.

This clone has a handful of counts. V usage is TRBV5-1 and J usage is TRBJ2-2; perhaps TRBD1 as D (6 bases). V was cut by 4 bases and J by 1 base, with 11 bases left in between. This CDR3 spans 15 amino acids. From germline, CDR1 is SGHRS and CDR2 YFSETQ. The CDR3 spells CASSIIQGNTGELFF. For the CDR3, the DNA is TGCGCCAGCAGCATCATACAGGGGAACACCGGGGAGCTGTTTTTT.

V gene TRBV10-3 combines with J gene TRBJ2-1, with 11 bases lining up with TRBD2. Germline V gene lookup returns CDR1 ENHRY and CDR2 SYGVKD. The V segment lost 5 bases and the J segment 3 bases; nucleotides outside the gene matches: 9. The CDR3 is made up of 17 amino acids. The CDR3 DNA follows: TGTGCCATCAGTCCGCAACTAGCGGGAGCTAACTACAATGAGCAGTTCTTC. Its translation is CAISPQLAGANYNEQFF.

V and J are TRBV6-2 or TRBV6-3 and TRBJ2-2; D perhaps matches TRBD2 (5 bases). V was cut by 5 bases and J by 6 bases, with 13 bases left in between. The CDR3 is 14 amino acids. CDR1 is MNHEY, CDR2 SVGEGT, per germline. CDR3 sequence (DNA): TGTGCCAGCAGTCCCCGGGGTGGGGCCGGGGAGCTGTTTTTT. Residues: CASSPRGGAGELFF.

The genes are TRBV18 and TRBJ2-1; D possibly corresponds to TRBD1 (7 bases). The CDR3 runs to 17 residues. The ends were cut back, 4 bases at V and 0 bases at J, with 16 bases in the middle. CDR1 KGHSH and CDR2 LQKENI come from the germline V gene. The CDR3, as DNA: TGTGCCAGCTCACAGCAGGGGGGACTTAGCTCCTACAATGAGCAGTTCTTC. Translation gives CASSQQGGLSSYNEQFF.

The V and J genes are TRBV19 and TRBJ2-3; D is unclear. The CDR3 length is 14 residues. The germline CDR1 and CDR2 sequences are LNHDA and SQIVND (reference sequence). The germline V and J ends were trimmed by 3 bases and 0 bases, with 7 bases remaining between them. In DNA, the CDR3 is TGTGCCAGTAGTATGATGGCTAGCACAGATACGCAGTATTTT. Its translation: CASSMMASTDTQYF.

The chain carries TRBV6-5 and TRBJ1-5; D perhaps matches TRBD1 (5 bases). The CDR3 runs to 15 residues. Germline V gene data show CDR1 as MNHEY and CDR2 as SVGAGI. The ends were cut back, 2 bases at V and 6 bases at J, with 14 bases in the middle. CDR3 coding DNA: TGTGCCAGCAGTTACAGCCAGGGTCTCGGTCAGCCCCAGCATTTT. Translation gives CASSYSQGLGQPQHF.

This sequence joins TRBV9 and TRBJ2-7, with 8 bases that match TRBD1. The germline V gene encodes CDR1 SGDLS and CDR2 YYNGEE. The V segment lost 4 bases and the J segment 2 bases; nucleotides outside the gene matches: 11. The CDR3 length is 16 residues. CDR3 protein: CASSPQQGATTYEQYF. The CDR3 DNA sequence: TGTGCCAGCAGCCCTCAGCAGGGGGCAACCACCTACGAGCAGTACTTC.

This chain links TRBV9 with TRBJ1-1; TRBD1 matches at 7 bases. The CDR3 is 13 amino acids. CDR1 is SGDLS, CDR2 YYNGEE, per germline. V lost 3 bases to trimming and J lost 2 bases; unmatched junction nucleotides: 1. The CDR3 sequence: CASSEGANTEAFF. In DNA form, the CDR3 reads TGTGCCAGCAGCGAGGGGGCCAACACTGAAGCTTTCTTT. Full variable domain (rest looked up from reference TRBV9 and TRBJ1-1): DSGVTQTPKHLITATGQRVTLRCSPRSGDLSVYWYQQSLDQGLQFLIQYYNGEERAKGNILERFSAQQFPDLHSELNLSSLELGDSALYFCASSEGANTEAFFGQGTRLTVV.